Each of the 21 T cell receptor beta chains below was sequenced from the same sample in a study of PD-1 blockade in classical Hodgkin lymphoma. No patient escaped relapse after autologous stem cell transplantation, and brentuximab vedotin exposure varied. Only in-frame clones appear in the TCRdb table, and some are missing; sequencing was by immunoSEQ multiplex PCR. This repertoire shows 70,000 to 85,000 clones, around 93% found once; its top ten account for roughly 8%. The sequenced sample was peripheral blood mononuclear cells (PBMCs), obtained at baseline. The origin of the receptors is a human donor with classical Hodgkin lymphoma.

The rearrangement links TRBV2 to TRBJ2-1; TRBD2 matches at 11 bases. The V gene end was trimmed by 6 bases and the J gene end by 7 bases; junction bases not matched to a gene: 17. CDR3 length: 18 residues. CDR1 and CDR2 from the germline V gene are SNHLY and FYNNEI. CDR3 sequence reads: CASSAPLAGGSGKNEQFF. The CDR3 DNA reads as TGTGCCAGCAGCGCCCCCCTAGCGGGAGGCTCCGGTAAAAATGAGCAGTTCTTC.

The chain carries TRBV7-8 and TRBJ2-7, with D possibly TRBD1 on 7 matching bases. The CDR3 is 16 residues long. Germline V gene data show CDR1 as SGHVS and CDR2 as FQNEAQ. The germline V and J ends were trimmed by 6 bases and 3 bases, with 21 bases remaining between them. The CDR3 DNA reads TGTGCCAGCAGTCCCGCCGGAGGGGGCAATGTCTACGAGCAGTACTTC. It specifies CASSPAGGGNVYEQYF.

The CDR3 spells CASSVGDQGNTGELFF. The CDR3 nucleotides are TGTGCCAGCAGCGTAGGGGACCAGGGTAACACCGGGGAGCTGTTTTTT. The rearrangement uses TRBV9 and TRBJ2-2; D is possibly TRBD1 or TRBD2 (5 bases each). The CDR3 covers 16 residues. Germline CDR1 SGDLS, CDR2 YYNGEE. The germline V and J ends were trimmed by 0 bases and 2 bases, with 11 bases remaining between them.

The rearrangement joins TRBV13 to TRBJ1-2, with 7 bases aligning to TRBD1. Trimming took 5 bases from V and 4 from J; bases not matched to a gene: 13. This CDR3 is built from 16 residues. Germline V gene data show CDR1 as PRHDT and CDR2 as FYEKMQ (reference sequence). The CDR3 DNA sequence: TGTGCCAGCAGCACATCGGCAGGGGGGCATTCCTATGGCTACACCTTC. Amino acids: CASSTSAGGHSYGYTF. Looking up the rest from reference TRBV13 and TRBJ1-2 gives the full variable domain: AAGVIQSPRHLIKEKRETATLKCYPIPRHDTVYWYQQGPGQDPQFLISFYEKMQSDKGSIPDRFSAQQFSDYHSELNMSSLELGDSALYFCASSTSAGGHSYGYTFGSGTRLTVV.

The rearrangement uses TRBV9 and TRBJ2-1; 12 bases align to TRBD2. The CDR3 spans 16 residues. Trimming at V came to 3 bases and at J to 2 bases, leaving 3 bases not matched to a gene. Germline values: CDR1 SGDLS, CDR2 YYNGEE. CDR3 amino acids: CASSAASGGAYNEQFF. CDR3 in DNA: TGTGCCAGCAGCGCCGCTAGCGGGGGGGCCTACAATGAGCAGTTCTTC.

The chain links TRBV27 to TRBJ2-7; D is ambiguous. The CDR3 runs 12 residues. The V and J ends lost 4 bases and 3 bases respectively, with 7 bases between them. Germline V CDR1 and CDR2: MNHEY, SMNVEV (reference sequence). The CDR3 region is CASSSNSYEQYF. The CDR3 nucleotides read TGTGCCAGCAGTTCGAACAGCTACGAGCAGTACTTC.

V usage is TRBV19 and J usage is TRBJ2-5, with a possible D match to TRBD2 (6 bases). The last part of the DNA fits TRBJ2-7 better; the J call may be wrong. Germline values: CDR1 LNHDA, CDR2 SQIVND (reference sequence). The CDR3 consists of 13 residues. CDR3 region: CASSMSGEYEQYF. CDR3 DNA sequence: TGTGCCAGTAGTATGTCGGGAGAGTACGAGCAGTACTTC.

CDR3 DNA sequence: TGTGCCAGCCTAAGCTTCGGGGATGCCCCGAACACTGAAGCTTTCTTT. Residues: CASLSFGDAPNTEAFF. This chain uses TRBV6-6 with TRBJ1-1; D is unclear. The CDR3 loop spans 16 amino acids. The germline gives CDR1 MNHNY, CDR2 SVGAGI (reference sequence). Trimming took off 8 bases at V and 1 base at J, with 20 bases between the two ends.

The chain employs TRBV5-1 and TRBJ2-3, with TRBD2 matching 9 bases. V was clipped by 0 bases and J by 4 bases; unmatched bases: 9. Germline CDR1 SGHRS, CDR2 YFSETQ. The CDR3 extends over 17 amino acids. CDR3 sequence (DNA): TGCGCCAGCAGCTTGGGATGGTTAGCGGGGGCTTCAGATACGCAGTATTTT. Its protein is CASSLGWLAGASDTQYF.

V and J are TRBV18 and TRBJ2-3; no clear D gene. The CDR3 covers 14 residues. Trimming cost V 0 bases and J 1 base, with 5 bases left between them. The germline CDR1 and CDR2 sequences are KGHSH and LQKENI. CDR3 nucleotide sequence: TGTGCCAGCTCACCACCCTCCCGCACAGATACGCAGTATTTT. It encodes CASSPPSRTDTQYF.

The rearrangement uses TRBV27 and TRBJ2-2; a possible D gene is TRBD2 (6 bases). This CDR3 has 16 residues. The ends were cut back, 5 bases at V and 6 bases at J, with 19 bases in the middle. CDR1 is MNHEY and CDR2 is SMNVEV in the germline V gene (reference sequence). Here the CDR3 reads CASSPVAGKPAGELFF. CDR3 DNA sequence: TGTGCCAGCAGTCCTGTGGCGGGAAAACCCGCCGGGGAGCTGTTTTTT.

This clone has just a few counts. The chain links TRBV2 to TRBJ1-5, with D possibly matching TRBD1 (5 bases). The V end lost 3 bases, the J end lost 4 bases, and 13 bases lay between the germline ends. The CDR3 runs to 15 residues. The V gene's germline CDR1 is SNHLY and CDR2 FYNNEI. The CDR3 sequence is CASSEGPEPNQPQHF. In DNA form, the CDR3 reads TGTGCCAGCAGTGAGGGGCCAGAACCAAATCAGCCCCAGCATTTT.

The chain carries TRBV7-8 and TRBJ2-5; no definite D call. The CDR3 sequence is 15 residues long. Between the trimmed V and J ends, which lost 1 base and 7 bases, there was a span of 16 bases. Germline loops: CDR1 SGHVS, CDR2 FQNEAQ. In nucleotides, the CDR3 is TGTGCCAGCAGCTTAGTCCCTCCCAGTGCGCGGACCCAGTACTTC. Translating it yields CASSLVPPSARTQYF.

This sequence joins TRBV4-1 and TRBJ2-7, with TRBD1 matching 11 bases. Germline loops: CDR1 MGHRA, CDR2 YSYEKL. The CDR3 runs to 17 residues. V trimming: 4 bases; J trimming: 3 bases; junction bases outside the gene matches: 11. CDR3: CASSLSWTGGEGYEQYF. The CDR3 DNA reads as TGCGCCAGCAGCCTTTCTTGGACAGGGGGCGAAGGCTACGAGCAGTACTTC.

The V gene is TRBV29-1, the J gene TRBJ2-5; the D is unclear. The CDR3 loop spans 10 amino acids. Germline loops: CDR1 SQVTM, CDR2 ANQGSEA. The V end lost 5 bases, the J end lost 2 bases, and 3 bases lay between the germline ends. CDR3 sequence (DNA): TGCAGCGTTCAACAAGAGACCCAGTACTTC. Translating it yields CSVQQETQYF.

This chain connects TRBV28 to TRBJ2-7; the match to TRBD2 covers 9 bases. V lost 7 bases, J lost 6 bases, and 1 base stayed unmatched. Per germline, CDR1 MDHEN and CDR2 SYDVKM. CDR3 length: 11 amino acids. The CDR3 DNA reads as TGTGCCAGCAAAGCGGGGGGCGAGCAGTACTTC. Amino acids: CASKAGGEQYF.

The chain carries TRBV7-6 and TRBJ1-5, with TRBD1 identical over 9 bases. Per the germline V gene, CDR1 is SGHVS and CDR2 is FNYEAQ. The CDR3 sequence is 20 residues long. J lost 0 bases, V lost 3 bases, and 15 bases had no gene match. The DNA for the CDR3 is TGTGCCAGCAGCTTGGCCCCTGTTGTAACAGGGGGCTTTAGCAATCAGCCCCAGCATTTT. This gives the protein CASSLAPVVTGGFSNQPQHF.

The chain recombines TRBV9 with TRBJ1-1; D call uncertain. V gave up 3 bases and J gave up 5 bases, with 8 bases separating them. The CDR3 loop spans 12 amino acids. Looked up from germline, CDR1 is SGDLS and CDR2 is YYNGEE. The CDR3 loop is CASSELSTEAFF. CDR3 DNA sequence: TGTGCCAGCAGCGAATTATCGACTGAAGCTTTCTTT.

The gene calls are TRBV11-2 and TRBJ1-1; a possible D gene is TRBD1 (5 bases). The CDR3 is 15 amino acids. Trimming left V 4 bases short and J 1 base short, with 13 bases between. CDR1 SGHAT and CDR2 FQNNGV come from the germline V gene. CDR3 coding DNA: TGTGCCAGCAGCTCATTCGGGACGGCGAACACTGAAGCTTTCTTT. It codes for CASSSFGTANTEAFF. Full variable domain (missing parts from reference TRBV11-2 and TRBJ1-1): EAGVAQSPRYKIIEKRQSVAFWCNPISGHATLYWYQQILGQGPKLLIQFQNNGVVDDSQLPKDRFSAERLKGVDSTLKIQPAKLEDSAVYLCASSSFGTANTEAFFGQGTRLTVV.

The chain recombines TRBV9 with TRBJ2-5; D possibly uses TRBD1 or TRBD2 (6 bases each). This CDR3 comprises 15 residues. Germline V lookup: CDR1 SGDLS, CDR2 YYNGEE. The V gene lost 0 bases and the J gene lost 2 bases, with 11 bases spanning the gap. CDR3 region: CASSVVSGAQETQYF. The CDR3 region has the DNA TGTGCCAGCAGCGTAGTATCGGGGGCGCAAGAGACCCAGTACTTC.

The rearrangement joins TRBV7-2 to TRBJ2-1; 12 positions agree with TRBD2. V lost 5 bases to trimming and J lost 4 bases; unmatched junction nucleotides: 3. There are 15 residues in the CDR3. Per the germline V gene, CDR1 is SGHTA and CDR2 is FQGNSA. This chain's CDR3 is CASSPGLAGYNEQFF. Here the CDR3 DNA reads TGTGCCAGCAGCCCCGGACTAGCGGGGTACAATGAGCAGTTCTTC. Full variable domain (remainder filled in from reference TRBV7-2 and TRBJ2-1): GAGVSQSPSNKVTEKGKDVELRCDPISGHTALYWYRQSLGQGLEFLIYFQGNSAPDKSGLPSDRFSAERTGGSVSTLTIQRTQQEDSAVYLCASSPGLAGYNEQFFGPGTRLTVL.